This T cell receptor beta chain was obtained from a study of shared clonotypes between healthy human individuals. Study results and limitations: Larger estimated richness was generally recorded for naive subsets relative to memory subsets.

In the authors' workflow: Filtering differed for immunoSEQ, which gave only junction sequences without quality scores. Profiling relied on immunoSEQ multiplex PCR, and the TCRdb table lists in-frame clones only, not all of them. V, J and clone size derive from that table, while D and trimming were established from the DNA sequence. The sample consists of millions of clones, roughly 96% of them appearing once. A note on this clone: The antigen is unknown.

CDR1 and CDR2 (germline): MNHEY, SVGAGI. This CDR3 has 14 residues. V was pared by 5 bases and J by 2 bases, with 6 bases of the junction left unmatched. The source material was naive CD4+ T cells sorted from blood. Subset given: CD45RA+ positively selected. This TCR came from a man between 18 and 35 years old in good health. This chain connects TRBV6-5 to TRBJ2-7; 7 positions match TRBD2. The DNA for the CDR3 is TGTGCCAGCAGTACAGCGGGAATCCCCTACGAGCAGTACTTC. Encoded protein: CASSTAGIPYEQYF.